This T cell receptor (beta chain) emerged from a study of CD8+ T cells in alopecia areata. cDNA reverse transcribed from extracted RNA served as the sequencing template. Sequencing used immunoSEQ multiplex PCR; TCRdb keeps in-frame clones, though not all of them. The sample yields 150,000 to 200,000 clones, about 55% seen once. This CDR3 region has 15 residues. CDR1 is SEHNR and CDR2 is FQNEAQ in the germline V gene (reference sequence). V lost 5 bases to trimming and J lost 0 bases, with 10 bases between them. Treatment defined: oral pan-JAK inhibitor, 5-10 mg twice daily. The specimen was CD8+ T cells sorted from blood, collected at week 24, from a patient treated with tofacitinib. The V call is TRBV7-9, the J call TRBJ2-2; D call uncertain. The TCR sequence derives from a human donor with alopecia areata. CDR3 bases: TGTGCCAGCAGCCAACGAGGAACGAACACCGGGGAGCTGTTTTTT. Translation gives CASSQRGTNTGELFF.